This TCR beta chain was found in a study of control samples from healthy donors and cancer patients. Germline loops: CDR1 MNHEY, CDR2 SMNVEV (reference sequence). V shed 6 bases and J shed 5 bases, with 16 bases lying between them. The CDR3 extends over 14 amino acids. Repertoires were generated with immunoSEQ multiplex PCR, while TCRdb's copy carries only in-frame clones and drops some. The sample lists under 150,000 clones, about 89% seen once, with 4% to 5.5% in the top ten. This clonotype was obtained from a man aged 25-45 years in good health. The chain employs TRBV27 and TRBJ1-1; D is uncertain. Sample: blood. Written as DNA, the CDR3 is TGTGCCAGCAGGAAGGGTGAGGGTCGTACTGAAGCTTTCTTT. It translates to CASRKGEGRTEAFF.